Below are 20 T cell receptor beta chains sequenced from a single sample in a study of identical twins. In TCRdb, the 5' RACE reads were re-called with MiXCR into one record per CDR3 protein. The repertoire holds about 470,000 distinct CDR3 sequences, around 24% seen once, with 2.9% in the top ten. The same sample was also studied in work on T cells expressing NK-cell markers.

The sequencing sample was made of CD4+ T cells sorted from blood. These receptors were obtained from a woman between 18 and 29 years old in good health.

CDR3 amino acids: CASSAGQGKETQYF. The CDR3 DNA is TGTGCCAGCAGCGCCGGACAGGGAAAAGAGACCCAGTACTTC. V and J are TRBV7-9 and TRBJ2-5; 8 nucleotides agree with TRBD1. The trim removed 5 bases at V and 3 bases at J, leaving 5 bases unmatched. The CDR3 runs 14 residues. In germline, CDR1 is SEHNR, CDR2 FQNEAQ (reference sequence).

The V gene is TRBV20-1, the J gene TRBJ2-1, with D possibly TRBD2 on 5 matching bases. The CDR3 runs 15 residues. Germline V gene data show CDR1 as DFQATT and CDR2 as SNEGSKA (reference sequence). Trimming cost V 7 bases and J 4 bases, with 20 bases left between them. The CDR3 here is CSVGGVAKYYNEQFF. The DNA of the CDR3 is TGCAGTGTTGGAGGAGTAGCGAAATATTACAATGAGCAGTTCTTC.

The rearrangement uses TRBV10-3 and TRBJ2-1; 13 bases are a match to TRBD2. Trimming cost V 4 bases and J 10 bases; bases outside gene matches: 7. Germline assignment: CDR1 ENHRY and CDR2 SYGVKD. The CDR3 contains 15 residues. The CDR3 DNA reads TGTGCCATCAGTGGGACAACTAGCGGGAGGGACGAGCAGTTCTTC. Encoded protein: CAISGTTSGRDEQFF.

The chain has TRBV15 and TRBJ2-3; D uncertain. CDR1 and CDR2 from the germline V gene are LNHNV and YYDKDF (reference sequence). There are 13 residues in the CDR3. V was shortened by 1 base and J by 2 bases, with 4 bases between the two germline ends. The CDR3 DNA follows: TGTGCCACCAGCAGAGGACCCACAGATACGCAGTATTTT. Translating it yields CATSRGPTDTQYF. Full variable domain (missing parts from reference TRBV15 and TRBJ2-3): DAMVIQNPRYQVTQFGKPVTLSCSQTLNHNVMYWYQQKSSQAPKLLFHYYDKDFNNEADTPDNFQSRRPNTSFCFLDIRSPGLGDTAMYLCATSRGPTDTQYFGPGTRLTVL.

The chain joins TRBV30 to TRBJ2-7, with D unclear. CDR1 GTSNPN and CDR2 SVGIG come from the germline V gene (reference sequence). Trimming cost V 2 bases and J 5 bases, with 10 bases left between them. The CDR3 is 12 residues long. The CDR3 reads CAWSPSLNEQYF. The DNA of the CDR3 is TGTGCCTGGAGTCCTAGTTTGAACGAGCAGTACTTC.

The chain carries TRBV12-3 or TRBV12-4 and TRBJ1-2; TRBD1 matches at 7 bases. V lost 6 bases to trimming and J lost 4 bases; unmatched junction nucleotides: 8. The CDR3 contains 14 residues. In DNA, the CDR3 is TGTGCCAGCAGGCAGACAGGGAGTAGCTATGGCTACACCTTC. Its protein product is CASRQTGSSYGYTF.

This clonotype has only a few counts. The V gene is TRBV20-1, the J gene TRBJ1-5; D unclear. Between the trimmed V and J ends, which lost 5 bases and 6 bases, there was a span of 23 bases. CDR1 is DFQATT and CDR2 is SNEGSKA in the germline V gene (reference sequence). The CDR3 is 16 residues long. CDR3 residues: CSARRTGLVGGQPQHF. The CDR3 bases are TGCAGTGCTCGAAGGACCGGGCTTGTGGGAGGTCAGCCCCAGCATTTT.

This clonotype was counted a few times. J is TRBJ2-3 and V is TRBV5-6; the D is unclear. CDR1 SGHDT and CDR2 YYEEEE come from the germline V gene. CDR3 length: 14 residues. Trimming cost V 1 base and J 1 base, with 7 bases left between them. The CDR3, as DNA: TGTGCCAGCAGCTTGCCTGCAGGCACAGATACGCAGTATTTT. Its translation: CASSLPAGTDTQYF.

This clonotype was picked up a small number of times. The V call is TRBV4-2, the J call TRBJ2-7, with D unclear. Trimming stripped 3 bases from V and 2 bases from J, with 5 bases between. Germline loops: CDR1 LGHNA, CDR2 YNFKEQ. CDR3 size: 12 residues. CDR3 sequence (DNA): TGTGCCAGCAGCCAGTCTCCCTACGAGCAGTACTTC. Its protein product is CASSQSPYEQYF.

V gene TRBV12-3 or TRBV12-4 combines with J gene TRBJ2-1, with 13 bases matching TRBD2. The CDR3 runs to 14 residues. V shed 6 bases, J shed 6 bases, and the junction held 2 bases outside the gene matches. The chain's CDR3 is CASRTSGGTNEQFF. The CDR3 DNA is TGTGCCAGCAGGACTAGCGGGGGGACCAATGAGCAGTTCTTC.

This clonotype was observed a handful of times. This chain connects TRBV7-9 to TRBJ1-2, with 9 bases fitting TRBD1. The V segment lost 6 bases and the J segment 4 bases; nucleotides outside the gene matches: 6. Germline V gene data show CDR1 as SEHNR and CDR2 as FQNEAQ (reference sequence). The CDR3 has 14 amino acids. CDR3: CASRPTGGSYGYTF. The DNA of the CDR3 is TGTGCCAGCAGACCTACAGGGGGCTCCTATGGCTACACCTTC.

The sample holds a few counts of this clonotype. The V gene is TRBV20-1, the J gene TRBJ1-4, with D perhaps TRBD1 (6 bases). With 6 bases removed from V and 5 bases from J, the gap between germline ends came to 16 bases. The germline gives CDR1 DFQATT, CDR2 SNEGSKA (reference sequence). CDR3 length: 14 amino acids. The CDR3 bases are TGCAGTGCAGATGCCGGGACACCGAATGAAAAACTGTTTTTT. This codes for CSADAGTPNEKLFF.

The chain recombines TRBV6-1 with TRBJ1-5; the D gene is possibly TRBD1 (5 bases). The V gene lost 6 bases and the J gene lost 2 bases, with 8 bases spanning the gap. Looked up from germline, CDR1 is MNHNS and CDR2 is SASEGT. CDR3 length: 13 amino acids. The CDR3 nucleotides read TGTGCCAGCAGGGCGACAGGCAATCAGCCCCAGCATTTT. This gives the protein CASRATGNQPQHF.

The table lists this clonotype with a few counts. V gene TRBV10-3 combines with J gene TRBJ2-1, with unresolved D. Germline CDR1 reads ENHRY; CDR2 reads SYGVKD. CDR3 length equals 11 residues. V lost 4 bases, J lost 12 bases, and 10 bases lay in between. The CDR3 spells CAISGLEAQFF. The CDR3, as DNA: TGTGCCATCAGTGGTCTTGAGGCGCAGTTCTTC.

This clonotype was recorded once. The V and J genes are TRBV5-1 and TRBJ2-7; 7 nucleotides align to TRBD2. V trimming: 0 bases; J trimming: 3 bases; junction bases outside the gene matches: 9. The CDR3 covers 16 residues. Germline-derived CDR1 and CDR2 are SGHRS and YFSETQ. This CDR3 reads CASSLATWGGSYEQYF. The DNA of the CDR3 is TGCGCCAGCAGCTTGGCCACCTGGGGGGGGAGCTACGAGCAGTACTTC. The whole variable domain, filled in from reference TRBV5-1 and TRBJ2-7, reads KAGVTQTPRYLIKTRGQQVTLSCSPISGHRSVSWYQQTPGQGLQFLFEYFSETQRNKGNFPGRFSGRQFSNSRSEMNVSTLELGDSALYLCASSLATWGGSYEQYFGPGTRLTVT.

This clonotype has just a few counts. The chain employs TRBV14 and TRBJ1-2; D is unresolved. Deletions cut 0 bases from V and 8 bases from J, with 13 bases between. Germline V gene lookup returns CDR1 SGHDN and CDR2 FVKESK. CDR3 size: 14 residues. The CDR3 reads CASSQERGVGGYTF. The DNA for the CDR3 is TGTGCCAGCAGCCAAGAAAGAGGAGTGGGAGGCTACACCTTC. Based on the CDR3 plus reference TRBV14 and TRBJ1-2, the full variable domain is EAGVTQFPSHSVIEKGQTVTLRCDPISGHDNLYWYRRVMGKEIKFLLHFVKESKQDESGMPNNRFLAERTGGTYSTLKVQPAELEDSGVYFCASSQERGVGGYTFGSGTRLTVV.

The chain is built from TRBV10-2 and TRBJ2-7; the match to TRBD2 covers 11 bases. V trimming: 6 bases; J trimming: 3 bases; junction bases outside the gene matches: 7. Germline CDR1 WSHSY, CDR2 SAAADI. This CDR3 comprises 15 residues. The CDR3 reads CASRQLTSGSYEQYF. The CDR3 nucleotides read TGCGCCAGCAGGCAACTAACTAGCGGGAGCTACGAGCAGTACTTC.

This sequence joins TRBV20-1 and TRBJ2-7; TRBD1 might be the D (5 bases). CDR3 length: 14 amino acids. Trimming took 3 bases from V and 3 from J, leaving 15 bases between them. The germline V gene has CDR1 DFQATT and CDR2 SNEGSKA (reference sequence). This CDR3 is CSASVGAKIYEQYF. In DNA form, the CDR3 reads TGCAGTGCTAGTGTAGGGGCTAAAATCTACGAGCAGTACTTC.

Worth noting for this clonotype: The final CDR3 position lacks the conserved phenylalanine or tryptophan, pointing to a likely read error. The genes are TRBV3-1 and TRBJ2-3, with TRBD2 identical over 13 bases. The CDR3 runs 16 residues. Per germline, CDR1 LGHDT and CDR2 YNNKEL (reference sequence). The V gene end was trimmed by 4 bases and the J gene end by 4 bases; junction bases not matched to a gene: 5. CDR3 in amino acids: CASSRTSGSGPDTQYS. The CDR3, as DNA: TGTGCCAGCAGCCGGACTAGCGGGAGTGGCCCAGATACGCAGTATTCT.

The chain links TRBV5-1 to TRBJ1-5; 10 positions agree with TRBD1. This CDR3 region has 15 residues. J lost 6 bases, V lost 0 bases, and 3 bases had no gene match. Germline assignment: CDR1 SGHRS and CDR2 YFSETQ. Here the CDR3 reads CASSLAGQGSQPQHF. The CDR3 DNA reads TGCGCCAGCAGCTTGGCGGGACAGGGGAGTCAGCCCCAGCATTTT.